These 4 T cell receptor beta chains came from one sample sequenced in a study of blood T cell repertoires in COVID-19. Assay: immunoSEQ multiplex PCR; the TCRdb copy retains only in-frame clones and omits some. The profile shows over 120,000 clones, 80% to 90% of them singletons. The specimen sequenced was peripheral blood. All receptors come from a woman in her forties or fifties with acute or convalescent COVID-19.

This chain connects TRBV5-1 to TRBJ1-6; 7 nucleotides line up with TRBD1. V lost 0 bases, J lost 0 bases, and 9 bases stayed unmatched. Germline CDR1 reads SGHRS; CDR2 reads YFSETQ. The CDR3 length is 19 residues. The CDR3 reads CASSLASGQQSSYNSPLHF. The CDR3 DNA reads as TGCGCCAGCAGCTTGGCCTCGGGACAGCAGAGCTCCTATAATTCACCCCTCCACTTT.

CDR3 sequence (DNA): TGCGCCAGCAGCGAAAGTTTTCAGGGTGGTGGCTACACCTTC. It translates to CASSESFQGGGYTF. This chain joins TRBV4-1 and TRBJ1-2; a possible D gene is TRBD1 (5 bases). V was pared by 5 bases and J by 7 bases, with 17 bases between. The V gene's germline CDR1 is MGHRA and CDR2 YSYEKL. The CDR3 has 14 residues.

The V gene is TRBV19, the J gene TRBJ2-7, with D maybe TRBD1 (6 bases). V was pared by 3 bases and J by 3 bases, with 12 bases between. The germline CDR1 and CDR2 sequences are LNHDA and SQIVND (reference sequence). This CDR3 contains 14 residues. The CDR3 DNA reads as TGTGCCAGTAGTATTGAAGGGGGTCACTACGAGCAGTACTTC. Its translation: CASSIEGGHYEQYF.

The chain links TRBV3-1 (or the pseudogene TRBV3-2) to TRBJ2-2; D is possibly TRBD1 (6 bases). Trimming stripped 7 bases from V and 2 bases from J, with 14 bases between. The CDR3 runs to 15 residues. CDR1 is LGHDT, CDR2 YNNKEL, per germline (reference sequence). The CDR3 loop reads CASTTRGFNTGELFF. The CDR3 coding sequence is TGTGCCAGCACCACCAGGGGATTTAACACCGGGGAGCTGTTTTTT.